This T cell receptor beta chain was found in a study of blood T cell repertoires in COVID-19. Overall study context: Collection of acute and convalescent COVID-19 samples took place in the United States, Italy and Spain.

V shed 0 bases, J shed 12 bases, and the junction held 14 bases outside the gene matches. The CDR3 consists of 16 residues. Germline-derived CDR1 and CDR2 are SGHNT and YYREEE (reference sequence). Sequencing was performed with immunoSEQ multiplex PCR; in TCRdb, only in-frame clones are kept and a portion is missing. The table includes some 90,000 clones, around 89% detected once. In Seattle, patients joined the study during active infection and were tracked longitudinally. The chain carries TRBV5-4 and TRBJ2-1; 8 bases are shared with TRBD2. This sequence originates from a man aged 45-60 years with COVID-19, enrolled during active disease. Sequencing used peripheral blood. The CDR3 DNA follows: TGTGCCAGCAGCTTGGAGGGGACTAGGCGGGTCGCTCCGCAGTTCTTC. It yields the protein CASSLEGTRRVAPQFF.